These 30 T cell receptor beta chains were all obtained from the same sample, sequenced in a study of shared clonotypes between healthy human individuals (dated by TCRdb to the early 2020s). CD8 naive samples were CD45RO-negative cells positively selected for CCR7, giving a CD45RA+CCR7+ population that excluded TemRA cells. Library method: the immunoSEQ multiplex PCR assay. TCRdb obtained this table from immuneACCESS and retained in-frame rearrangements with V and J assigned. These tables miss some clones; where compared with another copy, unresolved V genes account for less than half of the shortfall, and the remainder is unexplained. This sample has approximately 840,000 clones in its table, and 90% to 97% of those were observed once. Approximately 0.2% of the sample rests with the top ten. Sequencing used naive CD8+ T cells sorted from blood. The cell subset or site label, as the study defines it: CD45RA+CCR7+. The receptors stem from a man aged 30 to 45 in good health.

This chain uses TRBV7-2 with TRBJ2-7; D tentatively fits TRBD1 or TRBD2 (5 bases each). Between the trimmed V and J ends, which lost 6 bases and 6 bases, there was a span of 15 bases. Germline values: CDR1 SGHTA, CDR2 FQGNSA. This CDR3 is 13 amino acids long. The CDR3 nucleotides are TGTGCCAGCAGGAGGAGGCCACAGGCCGAGCAGTACTTC. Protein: CASRRRPQAEQYF.

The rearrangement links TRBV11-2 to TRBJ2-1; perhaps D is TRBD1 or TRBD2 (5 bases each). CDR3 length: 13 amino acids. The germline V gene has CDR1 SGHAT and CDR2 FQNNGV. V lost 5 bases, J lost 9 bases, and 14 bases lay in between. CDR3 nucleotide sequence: TGTGCCAGCAGCCAGGGACCGGTTTCTGAGCAGTTCTTC. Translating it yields CASSQGPVSEQFF.

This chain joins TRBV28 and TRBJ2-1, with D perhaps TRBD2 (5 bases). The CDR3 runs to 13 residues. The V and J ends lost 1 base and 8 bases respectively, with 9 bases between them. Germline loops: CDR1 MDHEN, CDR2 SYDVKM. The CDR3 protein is CASSLSGGHEQFF. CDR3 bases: TGTGCCAGCAGTTTATCCGGAGGCCATGAGCAGTTCTTC.

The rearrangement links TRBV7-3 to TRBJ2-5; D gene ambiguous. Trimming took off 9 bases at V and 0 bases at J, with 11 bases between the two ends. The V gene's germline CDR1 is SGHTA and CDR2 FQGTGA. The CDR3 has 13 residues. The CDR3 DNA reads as TGTGCCAGGAGCAGTGGAAACCAAGAGACCCAGTACTTC. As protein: CARSSGNQETQYF.

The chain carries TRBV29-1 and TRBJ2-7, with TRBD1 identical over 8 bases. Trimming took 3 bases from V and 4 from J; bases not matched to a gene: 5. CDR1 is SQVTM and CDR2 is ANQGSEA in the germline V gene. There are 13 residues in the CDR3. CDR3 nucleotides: TGCAGCGTTGAGGCACGGGACAGGTACGAGCAGTACTTC. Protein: CSVEARDRYEQYF.

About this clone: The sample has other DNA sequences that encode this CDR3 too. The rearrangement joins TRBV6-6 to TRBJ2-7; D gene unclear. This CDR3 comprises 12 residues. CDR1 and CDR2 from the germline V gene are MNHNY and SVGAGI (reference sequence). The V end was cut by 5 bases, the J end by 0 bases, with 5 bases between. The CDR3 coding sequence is TGTGCCAGCAGTCCGGCCTCCTACGAGCAGTACTTC. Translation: CASSPASYEQYF.

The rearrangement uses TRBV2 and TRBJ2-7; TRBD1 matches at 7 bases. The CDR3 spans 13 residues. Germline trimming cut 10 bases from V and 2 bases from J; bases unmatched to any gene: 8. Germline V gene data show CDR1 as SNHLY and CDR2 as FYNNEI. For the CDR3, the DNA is TGTGCCACCGCACAGGGGCCCGCCTACGAGCAGTACTTC. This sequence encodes CATAQGPAYEQYF.

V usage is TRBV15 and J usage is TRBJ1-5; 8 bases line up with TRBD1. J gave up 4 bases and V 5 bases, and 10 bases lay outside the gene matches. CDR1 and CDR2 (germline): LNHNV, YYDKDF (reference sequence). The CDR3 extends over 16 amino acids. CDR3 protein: CATSGRTGQANQPQHF. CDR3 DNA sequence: TGTGCCACCAGCGGGCGGACAGGGCAGGCGAATCAGCCCCAGCATTTT.

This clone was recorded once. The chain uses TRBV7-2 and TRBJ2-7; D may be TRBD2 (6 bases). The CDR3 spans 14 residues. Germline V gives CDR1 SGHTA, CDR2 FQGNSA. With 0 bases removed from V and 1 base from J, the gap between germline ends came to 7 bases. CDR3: CASSLAGGSYEQYF. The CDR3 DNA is TGTGCCAGCAGCTTAGCGGGGGGATCCTACGAGCAGTACTTC.

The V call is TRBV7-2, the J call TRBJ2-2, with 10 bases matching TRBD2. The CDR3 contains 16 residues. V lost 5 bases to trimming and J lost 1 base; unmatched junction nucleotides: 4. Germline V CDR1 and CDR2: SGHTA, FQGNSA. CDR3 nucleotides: TGTGCCAGCAGCCCCTTAGCGGGAGGGAACACCGGGGAGCTGTTTTTT. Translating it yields CASSPLAGGNTGELFF.

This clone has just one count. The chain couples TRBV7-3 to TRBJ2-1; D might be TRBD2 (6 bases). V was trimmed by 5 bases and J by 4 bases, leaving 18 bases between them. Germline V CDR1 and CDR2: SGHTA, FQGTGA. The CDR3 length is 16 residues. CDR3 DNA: TGTGCCAGCAGCCCCTTGGGGGGAGGAGGGTACAATGAGCAGTTCTTC. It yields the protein CASSPLGGGGYNEQFF. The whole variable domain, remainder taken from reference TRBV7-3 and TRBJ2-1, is GAGVSQTPSNKVTEKGKYVELRCDPISGHTALYWYRQSLGQGPEFLIYFQGTGAADDSGLPNDRFFAVRPEGSVSTLKIQRTERGDSAVYLCASSPLGGGGYNEQFFGPGTRLTVL.

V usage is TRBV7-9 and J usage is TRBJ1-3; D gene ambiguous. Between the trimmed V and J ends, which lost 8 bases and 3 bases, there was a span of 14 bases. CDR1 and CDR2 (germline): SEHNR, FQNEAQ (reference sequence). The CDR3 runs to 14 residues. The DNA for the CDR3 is TGTGCCAGCGCCCTCCTTGACGTTGGAAACACCATATATTTT. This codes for CASALLDVGNTIYF. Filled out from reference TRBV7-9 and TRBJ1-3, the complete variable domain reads DTGVSQNPRHKITKRGQNVTFRCDPISEHNRLYWYRQTLGQGPEFLTYFQNEAQLEKSRLLSDRFSAERPKGSFSTLEIQRTEQGDSAMYLCASALLDVGNTIYFGEGSWLTVV.

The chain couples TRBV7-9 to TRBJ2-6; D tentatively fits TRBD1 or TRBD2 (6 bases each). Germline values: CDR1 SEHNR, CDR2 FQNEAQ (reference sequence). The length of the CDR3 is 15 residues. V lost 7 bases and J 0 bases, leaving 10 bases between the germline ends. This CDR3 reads CASKGGNSGANVLTF. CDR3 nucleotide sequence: TGTGCCAGCAAGGGGGGAAACTCTGGGGCCAACGTCCTGACTTTC.

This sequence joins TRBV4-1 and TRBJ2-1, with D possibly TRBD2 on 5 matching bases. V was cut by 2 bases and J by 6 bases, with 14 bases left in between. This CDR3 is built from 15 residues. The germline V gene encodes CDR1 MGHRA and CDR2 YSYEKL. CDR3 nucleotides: TGCGCCAGCAGCCAATATCTCGGGGATCTCAATGAGCAGTTCTTC. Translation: CASSQYLGDLNEQFF.

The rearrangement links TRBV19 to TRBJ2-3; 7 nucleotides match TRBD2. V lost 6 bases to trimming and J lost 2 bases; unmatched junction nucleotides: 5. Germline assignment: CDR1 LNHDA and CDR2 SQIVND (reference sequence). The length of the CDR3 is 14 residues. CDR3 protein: CASSGRNPTDTQYF. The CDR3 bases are TGTGCCAGTAGCGGGAGGAACCCCACAGATACGCAGTATTTT.

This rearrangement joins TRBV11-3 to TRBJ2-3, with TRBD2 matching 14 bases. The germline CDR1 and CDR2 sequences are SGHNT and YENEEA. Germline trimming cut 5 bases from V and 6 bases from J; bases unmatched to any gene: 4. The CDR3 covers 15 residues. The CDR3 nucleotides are TGTGCCAGCAGCCCAAGGACTAGCGGGAGGGATACGCAGTATTTT. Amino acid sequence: CASSPRTSGRDTQYF.

This chain's CDR3 is CASTRTGTGELFF. The CDR3 DNA reads TGTGCCAGCACCCGGACTGGGACCGGGGAGCTGTTTTTT. The gene calls are TRBV5-6 and TRBJ2-2; perhaps TRBD2 as D (5 bases). The CDR3 is 13 residues long. Trimming took off 6 bases at V and 5 bases at J, with 11 bases between the two ends. Germline CDR1 and CDR2: SGHDT and YYEEEE. The whole variable domain, filled in from reference TRBV5-6 and TRBJ2-2, reads DAGVTQSPTHLIKTRGQQVTLRCSPKSGHDTVSWYQQALGQGPQFIFQYYEEEERQRGNFPDRFSGHQFPNYSSELNVNALLLGDSALYLCASTRTGTGELFFGEGSRLTVL.

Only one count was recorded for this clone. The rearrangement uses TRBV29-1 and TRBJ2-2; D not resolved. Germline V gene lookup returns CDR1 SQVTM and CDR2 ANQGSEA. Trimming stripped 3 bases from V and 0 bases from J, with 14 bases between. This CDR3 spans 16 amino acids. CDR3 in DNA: TGCAGCGTTGAGGACCCCTCGTTCGCGAACACCGGGGAGCTGTTTTTT. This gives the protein CSVEDPSFANTGELFF.

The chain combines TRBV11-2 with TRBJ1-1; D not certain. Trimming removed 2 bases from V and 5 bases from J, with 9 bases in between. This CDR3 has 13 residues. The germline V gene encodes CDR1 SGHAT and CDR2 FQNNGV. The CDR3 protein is CASSLTEVTEAFF. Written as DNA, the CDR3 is TGTGCCAGCAGCTTAACCGAAGTTACTGAAGCTTTCTTT. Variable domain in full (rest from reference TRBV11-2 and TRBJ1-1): EAGVAQSPRYKIIEKRQSVAFWCNPISGHATLYWYQQILGQGPKLLIQFQNNGVVDDSQLPKDRFSAERLKGVDSTLKIQPAKLEDSAVYLCASSLTEVTEAFFGQGTRLTVV.

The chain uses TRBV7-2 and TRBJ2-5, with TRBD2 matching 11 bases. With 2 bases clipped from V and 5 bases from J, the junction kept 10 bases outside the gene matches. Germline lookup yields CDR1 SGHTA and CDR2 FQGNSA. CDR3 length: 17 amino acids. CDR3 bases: TGTGCCAGCAGCTTATCCCCCCGACTAGCGGGAAGGGAGACCCAGTACTTC. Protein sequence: CASSLSPRLAGRETQYF. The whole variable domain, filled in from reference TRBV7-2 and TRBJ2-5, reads GAGVSQSPSNKVTEKGKDVELRCDPISGHTALYWYRQSLGQGLEFLIYFQGNSAPDKSGLPSDRFSAERTGGSVSTLTIQRTQQEDSAVYLCASSLSPRLAGRETQYFGPGTRLLVL.

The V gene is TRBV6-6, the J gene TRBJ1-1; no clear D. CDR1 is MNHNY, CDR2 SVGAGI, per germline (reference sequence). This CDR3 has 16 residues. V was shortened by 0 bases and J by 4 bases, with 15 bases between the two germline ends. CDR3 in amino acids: CASSYSLSGSGTEAFF. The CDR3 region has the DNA TGTGCCAGCAGTTACTCGTTATCTGGGTCGGGCACTGAAGCTTTCTTT.

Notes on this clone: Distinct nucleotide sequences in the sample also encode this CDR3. CDR3 residues: CASSSGSTDTQYF. CDR3 bases: TGTGCCAGCAGTAGCGGGAGCACAGATACGCAGTATTTT. The V gene is TRBV11-3, the J gene TRBJ2-3; TRBD2 matches at 7 bases. J lost 0 bases, V lost 6 bases, and 0 bases had no gene match. Germline V gives CDR1 SGHNT, CDR2 YENEEA. The CDR3 length is 13 residues. Complete variable domain (other parts from reference TRBV11-3 and TRBJ2-3): EAGVVQSPRYKIIEKKQPVAFWCNPISGHNTLYWYLQNLGQGPELLIRYENEEAVDDSQLPKDRFSAERLKGVDSTLKIQPAELGDSAVYLCASSSGSTDTQYFGPGTRLTVL.

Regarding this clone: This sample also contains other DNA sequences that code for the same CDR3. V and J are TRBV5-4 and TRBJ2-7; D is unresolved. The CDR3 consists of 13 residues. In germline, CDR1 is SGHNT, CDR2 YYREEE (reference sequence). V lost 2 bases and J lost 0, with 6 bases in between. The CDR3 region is CASSFGSSYEQYF. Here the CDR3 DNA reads TGTGCCAGCAGCTTCGGTAGCTCCTACGAGCAGTACTTC.

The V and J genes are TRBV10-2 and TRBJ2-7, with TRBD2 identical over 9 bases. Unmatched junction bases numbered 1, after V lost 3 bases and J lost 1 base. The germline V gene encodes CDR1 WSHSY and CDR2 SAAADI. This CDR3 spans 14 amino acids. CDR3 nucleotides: TGCGCCAGCAGTGACAGCGGGAGGTCCTACGAGCAGTACTTC. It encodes CASSDSGRSYEQYF.

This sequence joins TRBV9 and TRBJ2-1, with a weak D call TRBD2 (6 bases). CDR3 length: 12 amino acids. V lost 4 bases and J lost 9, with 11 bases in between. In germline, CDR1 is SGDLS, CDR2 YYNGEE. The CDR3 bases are TGTGCCAGCAGCTTGGGAGGAAGTGAGCAGTTCTTC. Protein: CASSLGGSEQFF.

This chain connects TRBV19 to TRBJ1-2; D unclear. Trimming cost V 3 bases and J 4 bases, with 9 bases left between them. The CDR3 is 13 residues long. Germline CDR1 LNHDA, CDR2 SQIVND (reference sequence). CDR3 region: CASSIVEGYGYTF. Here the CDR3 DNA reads TGTGCCAGTAGTATTGTGGAGGGCTATGGCTACACCTTC.

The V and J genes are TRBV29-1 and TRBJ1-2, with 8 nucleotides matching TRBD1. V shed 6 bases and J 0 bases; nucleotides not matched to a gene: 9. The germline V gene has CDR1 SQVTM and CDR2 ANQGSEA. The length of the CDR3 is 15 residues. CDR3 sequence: CSVDGQGHPNYGYTF. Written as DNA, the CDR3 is TGCAGCGTGGACGGACAGGGCCATCCTAACTATGGCTACACCTTC. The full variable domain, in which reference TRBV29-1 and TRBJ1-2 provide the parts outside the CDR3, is SAVISQKPSRDICQRGTSLTIQCQVDSQVTMMFWYRQQPGQSLTLIATANQGSEATYESGFVIDKFPISRPNLTFSTLTVSNMSPEDSSIYLCSVDGQGHPNYGYTFGSGTRLTVV.

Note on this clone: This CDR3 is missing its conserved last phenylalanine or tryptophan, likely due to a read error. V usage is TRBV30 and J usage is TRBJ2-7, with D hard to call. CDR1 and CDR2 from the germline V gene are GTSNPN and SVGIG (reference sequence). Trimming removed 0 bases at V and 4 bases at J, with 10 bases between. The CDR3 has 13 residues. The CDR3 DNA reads TGTGCCTGGAGTGTACCCGGATATTACGAGCAGTACCTC. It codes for CAWSVPGYYEQYL.

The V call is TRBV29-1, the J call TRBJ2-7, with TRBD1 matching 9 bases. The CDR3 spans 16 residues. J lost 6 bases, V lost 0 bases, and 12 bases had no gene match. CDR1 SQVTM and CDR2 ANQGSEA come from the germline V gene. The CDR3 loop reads CSVEDRGQGRGFEQYF. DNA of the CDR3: TGCAGCGTTGAAGATCGGGGACAGGGACGAGGATTCGAGCAGTACTTC.

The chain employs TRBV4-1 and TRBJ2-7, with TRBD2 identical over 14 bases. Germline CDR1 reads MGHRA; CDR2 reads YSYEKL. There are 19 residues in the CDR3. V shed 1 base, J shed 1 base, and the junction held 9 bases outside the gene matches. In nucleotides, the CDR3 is TGCGCCAGCAGCCAAGGACCGGGACTAGCGGGAGTTGAATCCTACGAGCAGTACTTC. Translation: CASSQGPGLAGVESYEQYF.